This T cell receptor beta chain emerged from a study of CXCR3-negative and CXCR3-positive naive CD8 T cells. About this clonotype: The antigen remains unidentified.

Regarding the study as a whole: Both naive subsets carried similar amounts of surface CD5, so TCR strength was inferred from TRB CDR3 properties. Naive subsets were similarly diverse, while memory CD8+ repertoires were much less diverse.

Every individual CD8+ T cell subset underwent sorting in triplicate at 250,000 to 300,000 cells apiece. CDR1 is MDHEN, CDR2 SYDVKM, per germline. The CDR3 contains 15 residues. The authors prepared UMI-labeled TRB cDNA libraries by 5' RACE. TCRdb reprocessed the 5' RACE reads; each CDR3 protein has one entry and no DNA is given. This repertoire includes about 130,000 distinct CDR3 sequences. The chain has TRBV28 and TRBJ1-2; the TCRdb D gene call, TRBD1, has no DNA to confirm it. The sequence came from a human donor in good health. Some clones in this sample may be carry-over from other donors' samples. The specimen sequenced was naive CXCR3- CD8+ T cells from blood. Subset in this sample: CD45RO-CCR7+CD27+CD95- naive CD8+ T cells lacking CXCR3 (TNR3-). The CDR3 region is CASRLHVKGQRGYTF.